This TCR beta chain was captured by sequencing in a study of cytomegalovirus exposure and HLA in healthy donors. Study-wide findings and caveats: In vitro confirmation showed a few CMV-associated chains to be CMV antigen specific. TRBV6-2, TRBV6-3 and other indistinguishable V segments were excluded. A missense DCLRE1C variant was associated with V- and J-gene trimming of TCR beta chains in a later analysis, and an independent cohort replicated the association.

As concerns this clone: Its matching antigen is unknown.

The primer mix had 60 Vbeta and 13 Jbeta primers. The repertoire was sequenced with immunoSEQ multiplex PCR; TCRdb's copy has only in-frame clones and lacks some. The table lists approximately 170,000 clones, 85% of them singletons, with 1% in the top ten. V shed 1 base, J shed 9 bases, and the junction held 5 bases outside the gene matches. Germline V CDR1 and CDR2: LNHDA, SQIVND (reference sequence). This CDR3 has 15 amino acids. At the time of sampling, donors were nominally healthy, though unrecorded immune exposures were likely. J is TRBJ2-1 and V is TRBV19; 11 nucleotides line up with TRBD2. The specimen was PBMCs. The sequence derives from a boy younger than 10 in good health and CMV-seronegative. This CDR3 is CASSIVTSGSSEQFF. Here the CDR3 DNA reads TGTGCCAGTAGTATAGTTACTAGCGGGAGCAGTGAGCAGTTCTTC. Supplemented by reference TRBV19 and TRBJ2-1, the full variable domain reads DGGITQSPKYLFRKEGQNVTLSCEQNLNHDAMYWYRQDPGQGLRLIYYSQIVNDFQKGDIAEGYSVSREKKESFPLTVTSAQKNPTAFYLCASSIVTSGSSEQFFGPGTRLTVL.